These T cell receptor beta chains were read from a single sample in a study of blood T cell repertoires in COVID-19. The method was immunoSEQ multiplex PCR; TCRdb's version includes in-frame clones alone and lacks a portion of them. The table shows 250,000 to 350,000 clones, with roughly 90% occurring only once. The sample was peripheral blood. Receptor source: a woman aged 45-65 years with active or convalescent COVID-19. CDR3s include the opening cysteine and the closing phenylalanine or tryptophan. Fields, in order: D gene, V gene, clone size, J gene, CDR3 protein, CDR3 DNA. A D gene is named only where the DNA matches it firmly. Some rows have no size entry. The others give once, few or many, or a class for an expanded clone.

D gene: -
V gene: TRBV6-5
clone size: -
J gene: TRBJ2-7
CDR3 protein: CASSRLGEQYF
CDR3 DNA: TGTGCCAGCAGCAGACTAGGCGAGCAGTACTTC

D gene: -
V gene: TRBV27
clone size: -
J gene: TRBJ2-7
CDR3 protein: CASREVDRRLYF
CDR3 DNA: TGTGCCAGCAGGGAAGTGGACAGACGACTGTACTTC

D gene: -
V gene: TRBV5-6
clone size: -
J gene: TRBJ2-3
CDR3 protein: CASSLGPPDTQYF
CDR3 DNA: TGTGCCAGCAGCTTGGGGCCCCCGGATACGCAGTATTTT

D gene: TRBD2
V gene: TRBV28
clone size: few
J gene: TRBJ2-7
CDR3 protein: CASSFEWFSGANYEQYF
CDR3 DNA: TGTGCCAGCAGTTTCGAATGGTTTAGCGGGGCCAACTACGAGCAGTACTTC

D gene: TRBD2
V gene: TRBV18
clone size: -
J gene: TRBJ2-5
CDR3 protein: CASSPLVLAGGPETQYF
CDR3 DNA: TGTGCCAGCTCACCCCTGGTCCTAGCGGGGGGGCCGGAGACCCAGTACTTC

D gene: TRBD2
V gene: TRBV10-3
clone size: -
J gene: TRBJ2-3
CDR3 protein: CAISDNSGSNTDTQYF
CDR3 DNA: TGTGCCATCAGTGATAATAGCGGGAGTAACACAGATACGCAGTATTTT

D gene: -
V gene: TRBV7-2
clone size: -
J gene: TRBJ2-1
CDR3 protein: CASSLDMIRSSYNEQFF
CDR3 DNA: TGTGCCAGCAGCTTAGACATGATACGAAGCTCCTACAATGAGCAGTTCTTC

D gene: -
V gene: TRBV29-1
clone size: once
J gene: TRBJ1-1
CDR3 protein: CSVGGGGRTEAFF
CDR3 DNA: TGCAGCGTCGGGGGAGGGGGTCGGACTGAAGCTTTCTTT

D gene: TRBD2
V gene: TRBV6-2/TRBV6-3
clone size: -
J gene: TRBJ2-1
CDR3 protein: CASSPPGGGVRGEQFF
CDR3 DNA: TGTGCCAGCAGTCCCCCCGGGGGGGGCGTCAGGGGTGAGCAGTTCTTC

D gene: -
V gene: TRBV19
clone size: -
J gene: TRBJ2-2
CDR3 protein: CASSIGGAGELFF
CDR3 DNA: TGTGCCAGTAGTATTGGAGGGGCCGGGGAGCTGTTTTTT

D gene: -
V gene: TRBV5-1
clone size: once
J gene: TRBJ1-1
CDR3 protein: CASSPGQMSGNTEAFF
CDR3 DNA: TGCGCCAGCAGCCCCGGACAGATGTCTGGGAACACTGAAGCTTTCTTT